The next 14 T cell receptor beta chains were all read from a single sample in a study of T cells in Graves' hyperthyroidism and ophthalmopathy. What was amplified from RNA transcripts were TCR beta CDR3 regions. The HTBI primer set drove a first-round RT-PCR of the TCR CDR3. TCRdb redid the calling of the multiplex PCR reads with MiXCR, one entry per CDR3 protein. The table records 540,000 or so distinct CDR3 sequences, more than 45% of them present only once. The sequencing input was peripheral blood or thyroid tissue (not recorded which). The source is an adult woman with Graves' disease, either hyperthyroidism or ophthalmopathy (not recorded which).

In the case of this clonotype: A read error is possible here, since a much larger clone lies one base away. The chain combines TRBV5-1 with TRBJ1-1; 8 bases map to TRBD1. This CDR3 region has 15 residues. The germline V gene has CDR1 SGHRS and CDR2 YFSETQ. J gave up 0 bases and V 7 bases, and 8 bases lay outside the gene matches. CDR3 residues: CASGPRTGLNTEAFF. The CDR3 bases are TGCGCCAGCGGCCCCCGGACAGGGTTGAACACTGAAGCTTTCTTT.

With regard to this clonotype: As the CDR3 is not closed by the conserved phenylalanine or tryptophan, this likely results from a read error. The limits of the CDR3 on the DNA are not certain, so only TCRdb's listed CDR3 is given. The chain joins TRBV2 to TRBJ1-4; the D call TRBD1 from the table was never checked on the DNA. From its first to its last residue, the CDR3 has 9 amino acids. CDR1 is SNHLY, CDR2 FYNNEI, per germline. CDR3 residues: CASRPRGLV.

The rearrangement links TRBV7-2 to TRBJ1-3; possible D gene TRBD1, 5 bases. CDR3 size: 15 residues. V was cut by 0 bases and J by 6 bases, with 12 bases left in between. Germline CDR1 reads SGHTA; CDR2 reads FQGNSA. The CDR3 loop is CASSLAEAGLNTIYF. Written as DNA, the CDR3 is TGTGCCAGCAGCTTAGCGGAAGCAGGGCTAAACACCATATATTTT. Full variable domain (remainder filled in from reference TRBV7-2 and TRBJ1-3): GAGVSQSPSNKVTEKGKDVELRCDPISGHTALYWYRQSLGQGLEFLIYFQGNSAPDKSGLPSDRFSAERTGGSVSTLTIQRTQQEDSAVYLCASSLAEAGLNTIYFGEGSWLTVV.

Of note for this clonotype: A much larger clone differs from this one at a single base, so this may be a read error. The CDR3 region is CASNLLRDYTEAFF. CDR3 nucleotide sequence: TGTGCCAGCAACTTATTAAGGGACTACACTGAAGCTTTCTTT. The chain uses TRBV11-2 and TRBJ1-1, with TRBD1 as a possible D gene (5 bases). Germline V gives CDR1 SGHAT, CDR2 FQNNGV. This CDR3 is 14 amino acids long. Looking up the rest from reference TRBV11-2 and TRBJ1-1 gives the full variable domain: EAGVAQSPRYKIIEKRQSVAFWCNPISGHATLYWYQQILGQGPKLLIQFQNNGVVDDSQLPKDRFSAERLKGVDSTLKIQPAKLEDSAVYLCASNLLRDYTEAFFGQGTRLTVV.

This clonotype has ten or more counts. The rearrangement links TRBV19 to TRBJ1-5, with D unresolved. Germline CDR1 reads LNHDA; CDR2 reads SQIVND (reference sequence). CDR3 length equals 13 residues. Trimming took 3 bases from V and 8 from J, leaving 11 bases between them. CDR3 sequence reads: CASSMTGLEPQHF. The CDR3, as DNA: TGTGCCAGTAGTATGACCGGGCTGGAGCCCCAGCATTTT.

This clonotype was counted many times. The chain couples TRBV11-2 to TRBJ1-2; possible D gene TRBD1, 5 bases. V gave up 5 bases and J gave up 2 bases, with 15 bases separating them. Germline CDR1 reads SGHAT; CDR2 reads FQNNGV. CDR3 length equals 15 residues. The CDR3, as DNA: TGTGCCAGCAGCCTGAACCTGTGGGGGAACTATGGCTACACCTTC. Encoded protein: CASSLNLWGNYGYTF.

This chain links TRBV20-1 with TRBJ1-5; D is possibly TRBD1 (6 bases). V lost 8 bases and J 7 bases, leaving 15 bases between the germline ends. CDR1 is DFQATT and CDR2 is SNEGSKA in the germline V gene (reference sequence). The CDR3 sequence is 12 residues long. Here the CDR3 reads CSFKQGSQPQHF. The CDR3 DNA sequence: TGCAGTTTTAAACAGGGAAGCCAGCCCCAGCATTTT.

V and J are TRBV9 and TRBJ1-6; 7 bases align to TRBD1. After removal of 7 bases from V and 10 bases from J, the junction contained 11 bases not matched to a gene. CDR3 length: 14 amino acids. Per germline, CDR1 SGDLS and CDR2 YYNGEE. CDR3 sequence (DNA): TGTGCCAGCTCCCCCGACAGGGAGGGATCACCCCTCCACTTT. Amino acids: CASSPDREGSPLHF.

This clonotype showed up many times. The chain recombines TRBV9 with TRBJ1-5, with D possibly matching TRBD1 (5 bases). The CDR3 totals 14 residues. Trimming took off 0 bases at V and 9 bases at J, with 13 bases between the two ends. Looked up from germline, CDR1 is SGDLS and CDR2 is YYNGEE. The CDR3 nucleotides read TGTGCCAGCAGCGTAGGGGACGGCGTCGGGCCCCAGCATTTT. It encodes CASSVGDGVGPQHF.

This clonotype was observed many times. CDR3 residues: CASSWTEGQGWEQYF. For the CDR3, the DNA is TGTGCCAGCAGCTGGACTGAGGGCCAAGGGTGGGAGCAGTACTTC. This chain uses TRBV13 with TRBJ2-7; D is perhaps TRBD2 (5 bases). The CDR3 spans 15 residues. Between the trimmed V and J ends, which lost 4 bases and 7 bases, there was a span of 20 bases. Germline V lookup: CDR1 PRHDT, CDR2 FYEKMQ (reference sequence).

The chain links TRBV12-3 or TRBV12-4 to TRBJ2-2; 14 bases align to TRBD2. The CDR3 has 18 amino acids. With 5 bases clipped from V and 5 bases from J, the junction kept 10 bases outside the gene matches. CDR3 in amino acids: CASSPTSGRVGWTGELFF. CDR3 DNA: TGTGCCAGCAGTCCGACTAGCGGGAGGGTTGGGTGGACCGGGGAGCTGTTTTTT.

This clonotype was picked up one time. The chain carries TRBV20-1 and TRBJ1-5; possible D gene TRBD1, 6 bases. Per germline, CDR1 DFQATT and CDR2 SNEGSKA (reference sequence). This CDR3 region has 14 residues. V lost 4 bases and J lost 5, with 15 bases in between. The CDR3 sequence: CSATGTTRYQPQHF. As DNA, the CDR3 is TGCAGTGCTACCGGGACAACGCGGTATCAGCCCCAGCATTTT.

The V and J genes are TRBV7-9 and TRBJ1-1; perhaps TRBD1 as D (5 bases). Trimming removed 1 base from V and 4 bases from J, with 13 bases in between. This CDR3 has 15 residues. Germline-derived CDR1 and CDR2 are SEHNR and FQNEAQ (reference sequence). In DNA, the CDR3 is TGTGCCAGCAGCTTAGGGGGGTCGGATGGCACTGAAGCTTTCTTT. It codes for CASSLGGSDGTEAFF. The whole variable domain, filled in from reference TRBV7-9 and TRBJ1-1, reads DTGVSQNPRHKITKRGQNVTFRCDPISEHNRLYWYRQTLGQGPEFLTYFQNEAQLEKSRLLSDRFSAERPKGSFSTLEIQRTEQGDSAMYLCASSLGGSDGTEAFFGQGTRLTVV.

This clonotype was observed many times. This chain uses TRBV5-1 with TRBJ2-7, with TRBD2 matching 7 bases. The ends lost 4 bases at V and 0 bases at J; junction bases unmatched: 10. Germline CDR1 and CDR2: SGHRS and YFSETQ. The CDR3 loop spans 16 amino acids. The CDR3 spells CASSPPRGGSSYEQYF. CDR3 bases: TGCGCCAGCAGCCCTCCACGGGGCGGGAGCTCCTACGAGCAGTACTTC.